Given below is one TCR beta chain in context. This CDR3 is built from 12 residues. Deletions cut 2 bases from V and 10 bases from J, with 12 bases between. The germline CDR1 and CDR2 sequences are SGHDT and YYEEEE. This entry comes from a study of cytomegalovirus exposure and HLA in healthy donors. Primers included in the PCR were 60 Vbeta and 13 Jbeta primers. Clones were sequenced by immunoSEQ multiplex PCR, and TCRdb holds only the in-frame ones, with some missing. The table has over 150,000 clones, less than 80% seen once. V and J are TRBV5-6 and TRBJ1-1; D is unresolved. Sequencing was done on a sample of PBMCs. The sequence was collected from a young man in good health and CMV-seronegative. CDR3 bases: TGTGCCAGCAGCTTAAGCTCTACGGGAGCTTTCTTT. Its translation: CASSLSSTGAFF.